The clone carrying this TCR beta chain was counted at least ten times. Building of the TCR beta libraries involved iRepertoire HTBI primers and Arm-PCR of CDR3 regions. TCRdb processed the multiplex PCR reads anew with MiXCR; each CDR3 protein has one entry. The repertoire has about 420,000 distinct CDR3 sequences, around 17% of them found once; the top ten carry less than 30%. This specimen comes from a study of regulatory T cells in long-lasting Graves disease. This CDR3 comprises 15 residues. Germline loops: CDR1 SEHNR, CDR2 FQNEAQ (reference sequence). The time point here: newly diagnosed GD, antithyroid drugs for less than 3 months. Extracted RNA from PBMCs served as the source of the TCR library. American Thyroid Association guidelines defined how Graves' disease was diagnosed. In addition, the sample was reused for a study of T cells in Graves' hyperthyroidism and ophthalmopathy. That report notes: Ophthalmopathy was predicted by the model a median of approximately six months ahead of onset.

Sequencing was performed on peripheral blood mononuclear cells (PBMCs), taken at new diagnosis, from a patient treated with antithyroid drugs. The origin of this receptor is a woman aged 18-29 years with Graves disease. This chain uses TRBV7-9 with TRBJ2-1; D is unclear. The closer fit of TRBJ2-5 to the DNA end suggests the J call may be wrong. CDR3 nucleotide sequence: TGTGCCAGCAGCTTAGAAAGGCCGGAGATAGAGACCCAGTACTTC. This sequence encodes CASSLERPEIETQYF.